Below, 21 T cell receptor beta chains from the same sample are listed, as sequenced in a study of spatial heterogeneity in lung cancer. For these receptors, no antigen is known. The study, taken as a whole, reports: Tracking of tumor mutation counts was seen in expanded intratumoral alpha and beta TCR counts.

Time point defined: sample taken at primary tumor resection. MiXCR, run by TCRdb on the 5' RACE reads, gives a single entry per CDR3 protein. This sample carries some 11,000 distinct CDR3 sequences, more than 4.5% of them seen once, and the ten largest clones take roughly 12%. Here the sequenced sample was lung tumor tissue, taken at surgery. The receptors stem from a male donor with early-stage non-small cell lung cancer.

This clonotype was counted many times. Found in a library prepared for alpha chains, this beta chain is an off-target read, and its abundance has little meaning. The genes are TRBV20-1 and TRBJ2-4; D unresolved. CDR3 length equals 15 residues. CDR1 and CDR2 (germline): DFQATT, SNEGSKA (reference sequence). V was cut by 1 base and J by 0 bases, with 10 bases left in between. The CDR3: CSARGAVLAKNIQYF. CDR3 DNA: TGCAGTGCTAGAGGGGCAGTACTAGCCAAAAACATTCAGTACTTC.

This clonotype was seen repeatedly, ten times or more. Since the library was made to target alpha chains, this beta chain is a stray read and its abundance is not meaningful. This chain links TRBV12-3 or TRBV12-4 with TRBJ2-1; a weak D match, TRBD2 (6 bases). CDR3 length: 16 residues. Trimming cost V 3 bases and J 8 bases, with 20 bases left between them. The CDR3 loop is CASSFQWHSKRDEQFF. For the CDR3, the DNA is TGTGCCAGCAGTTTTCAATGGCACTCTAAGCGGGATGAGCAGTTCTTC.

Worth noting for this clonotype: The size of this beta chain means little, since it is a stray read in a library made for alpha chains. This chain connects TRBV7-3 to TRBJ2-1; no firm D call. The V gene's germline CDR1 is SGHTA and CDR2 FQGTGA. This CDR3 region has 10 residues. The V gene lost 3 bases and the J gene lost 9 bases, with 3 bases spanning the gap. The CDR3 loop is CASSFSEQFF. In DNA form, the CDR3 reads TGTGCCAGCAGCTTCAGTGAGCAGTTCTTC.

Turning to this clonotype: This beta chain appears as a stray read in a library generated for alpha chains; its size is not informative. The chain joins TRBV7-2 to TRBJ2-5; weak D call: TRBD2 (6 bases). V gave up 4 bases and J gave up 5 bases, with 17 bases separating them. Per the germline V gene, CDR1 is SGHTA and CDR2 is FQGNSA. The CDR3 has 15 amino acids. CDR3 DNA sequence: TGTGCCAGCAGCTCATCCGGGAGTCACCCGGAGACCCAGTACTTC. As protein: CASSSSGSHPETQYF. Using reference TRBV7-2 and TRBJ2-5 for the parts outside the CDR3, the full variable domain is GAGVSQSPSNKVTEKGKDVELRCDPISGHTALYWYRQSLGQGLEFLIYFQGNSAPDKSGLPSDRFSAERTGGSVSTLTIQRTQQEDSAVYLCASSSSGSHPETQYFGPGTRLLVL.

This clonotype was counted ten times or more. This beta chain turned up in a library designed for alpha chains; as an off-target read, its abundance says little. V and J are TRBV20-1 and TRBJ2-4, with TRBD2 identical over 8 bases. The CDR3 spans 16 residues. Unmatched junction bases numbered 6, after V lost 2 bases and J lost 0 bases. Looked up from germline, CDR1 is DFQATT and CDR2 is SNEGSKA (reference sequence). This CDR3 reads CSARYSGDLAKNIQYF. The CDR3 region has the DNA TGCAGTGCTAGATATAGCGGGGACCTAGCCAAAAACATTCAGTACTTC.

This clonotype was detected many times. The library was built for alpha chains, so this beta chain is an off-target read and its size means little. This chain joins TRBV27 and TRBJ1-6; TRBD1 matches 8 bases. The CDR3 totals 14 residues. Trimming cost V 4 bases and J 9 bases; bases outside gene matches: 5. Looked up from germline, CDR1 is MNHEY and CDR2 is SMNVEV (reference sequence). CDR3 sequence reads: CASSSQGASSPLHF. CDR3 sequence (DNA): TGTGCCAGCAGTTCCCAGGGGGCGAGTTCACCCCTCCACTTT.

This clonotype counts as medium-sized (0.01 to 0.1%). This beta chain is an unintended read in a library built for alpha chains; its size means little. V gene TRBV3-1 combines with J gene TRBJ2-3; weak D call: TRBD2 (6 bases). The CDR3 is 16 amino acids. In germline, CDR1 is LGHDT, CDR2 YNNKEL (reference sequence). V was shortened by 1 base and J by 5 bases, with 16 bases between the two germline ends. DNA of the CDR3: TGTGCCAGCAGCCAAGCGAGGGACTCTCTTAGAGATACGCAGTATTTT. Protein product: CASSQARDSLRDTQYF.

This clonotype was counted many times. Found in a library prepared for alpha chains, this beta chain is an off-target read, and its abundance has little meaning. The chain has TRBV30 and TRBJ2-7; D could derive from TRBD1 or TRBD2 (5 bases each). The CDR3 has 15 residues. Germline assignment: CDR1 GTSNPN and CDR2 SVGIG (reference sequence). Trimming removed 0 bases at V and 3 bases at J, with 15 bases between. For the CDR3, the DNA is TGTGCCTGGAGTGTAAGTGGGACGCTAAGCTACGAGCAGTACTTC. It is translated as CAWSVSGTLSYEQYF.

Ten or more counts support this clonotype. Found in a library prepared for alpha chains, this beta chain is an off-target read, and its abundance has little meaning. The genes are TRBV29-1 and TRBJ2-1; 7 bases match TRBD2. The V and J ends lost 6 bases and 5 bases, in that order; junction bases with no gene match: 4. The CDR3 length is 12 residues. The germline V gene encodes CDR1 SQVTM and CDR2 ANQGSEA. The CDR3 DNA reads TGCAGCGTGGCTAGCGGCGACAATGAGCAGTTCTTC. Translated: CSVASGDNEQFF.

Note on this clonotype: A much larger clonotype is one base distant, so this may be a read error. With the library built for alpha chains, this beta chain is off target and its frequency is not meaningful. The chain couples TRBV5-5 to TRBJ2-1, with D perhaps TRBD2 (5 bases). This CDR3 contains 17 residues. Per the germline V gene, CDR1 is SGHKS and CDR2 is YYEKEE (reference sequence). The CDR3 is CASSPLRASSSYNERFF. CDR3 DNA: TGTGCCAGCAGCCCCTTGAGGGCCTCGAGCTCCTACAATGAGCGGTTCTTC.

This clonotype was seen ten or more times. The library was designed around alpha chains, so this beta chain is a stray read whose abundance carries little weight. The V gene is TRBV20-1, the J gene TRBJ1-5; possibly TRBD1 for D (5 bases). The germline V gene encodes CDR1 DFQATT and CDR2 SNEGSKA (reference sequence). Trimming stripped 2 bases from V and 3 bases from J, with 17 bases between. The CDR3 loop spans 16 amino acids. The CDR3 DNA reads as TGCAGTGCTAGATTGCCCGGGAGTGGGACCAATCAGCCCCAGCATTTT. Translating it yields CSARLPGSGTNQPQHF.

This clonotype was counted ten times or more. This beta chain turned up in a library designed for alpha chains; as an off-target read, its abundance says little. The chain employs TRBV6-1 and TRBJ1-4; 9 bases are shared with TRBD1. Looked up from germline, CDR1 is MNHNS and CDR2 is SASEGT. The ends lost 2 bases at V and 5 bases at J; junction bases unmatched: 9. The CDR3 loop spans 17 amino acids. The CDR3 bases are TGTGCCAGCAGTGAAAGGAGAACAGGGGGCGCGAATGAAAAACTGTTTTTT. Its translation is CASSERRTGGANEKLFF.

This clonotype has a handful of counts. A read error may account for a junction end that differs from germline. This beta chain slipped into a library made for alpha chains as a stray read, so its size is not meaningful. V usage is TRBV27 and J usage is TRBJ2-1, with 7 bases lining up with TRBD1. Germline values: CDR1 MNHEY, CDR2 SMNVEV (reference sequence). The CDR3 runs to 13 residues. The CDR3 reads CASTTGIYSEQFF. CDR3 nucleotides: TGTGCCAGCACGACAGGGATTTACAGTGAGCAGTTCTTC.

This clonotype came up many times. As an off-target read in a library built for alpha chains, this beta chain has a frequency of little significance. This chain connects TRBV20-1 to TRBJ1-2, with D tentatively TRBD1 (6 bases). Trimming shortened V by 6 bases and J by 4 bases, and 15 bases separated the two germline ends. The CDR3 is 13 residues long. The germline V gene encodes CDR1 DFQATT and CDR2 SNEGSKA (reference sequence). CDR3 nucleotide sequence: TGCAGTGCCAGTAACAGGGAAGGCTATGGCTACACCTTC. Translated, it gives CSASNREGYGYTF.

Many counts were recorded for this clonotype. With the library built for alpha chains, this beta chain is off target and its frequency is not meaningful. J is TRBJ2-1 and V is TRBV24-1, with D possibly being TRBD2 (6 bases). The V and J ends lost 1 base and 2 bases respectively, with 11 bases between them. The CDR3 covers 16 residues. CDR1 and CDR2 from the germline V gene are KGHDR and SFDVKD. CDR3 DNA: TGTGCCACCAGTGATTTAGCCGGGAGCACCTACAATGAGCAGTTCTTC. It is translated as CATSDLAGSTYNEQFF.

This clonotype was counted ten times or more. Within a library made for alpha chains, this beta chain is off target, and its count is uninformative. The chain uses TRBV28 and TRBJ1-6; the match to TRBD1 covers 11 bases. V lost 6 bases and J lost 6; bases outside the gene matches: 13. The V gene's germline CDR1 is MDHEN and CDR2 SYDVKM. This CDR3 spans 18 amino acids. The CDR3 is CASRQGVGTGGGNSPLHF. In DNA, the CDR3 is TGTGCCAGCAGACAAGGGGTCGGGACAGGGGGTGGTAATTCACCCCTCCACTTT.

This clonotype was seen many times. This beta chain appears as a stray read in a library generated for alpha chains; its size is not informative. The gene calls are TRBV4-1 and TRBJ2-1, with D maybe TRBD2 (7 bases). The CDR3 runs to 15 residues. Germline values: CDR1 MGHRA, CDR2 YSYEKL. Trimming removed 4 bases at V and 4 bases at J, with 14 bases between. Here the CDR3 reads CASSPGGGDYNEQFF. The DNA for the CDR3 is TGCGCCAGCAGCCCTGGAGGGGGGGATTACAATGAGCAGTTCTTC.

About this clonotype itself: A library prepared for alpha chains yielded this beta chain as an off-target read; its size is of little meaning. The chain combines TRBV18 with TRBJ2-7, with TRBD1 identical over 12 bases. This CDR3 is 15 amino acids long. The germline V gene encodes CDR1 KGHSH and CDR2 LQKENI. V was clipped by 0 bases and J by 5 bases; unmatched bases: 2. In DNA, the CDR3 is TGTGCCAGCTCACCACCGGGACAGGGGGCGAACGAGCAGTACTTC. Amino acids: CASSPPGQGANEQYF. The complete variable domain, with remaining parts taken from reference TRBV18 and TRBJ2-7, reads NAGVMQNPRHLVRRRGQEARLRCSPMKGHSHVYWYRQLPEEGLKFMVYLQKENIIDESGMPKERFSAEFPKEGPSILRIQQVVRGDSAAYFCASSPPGQGANEQYFGPGTRLTVT.

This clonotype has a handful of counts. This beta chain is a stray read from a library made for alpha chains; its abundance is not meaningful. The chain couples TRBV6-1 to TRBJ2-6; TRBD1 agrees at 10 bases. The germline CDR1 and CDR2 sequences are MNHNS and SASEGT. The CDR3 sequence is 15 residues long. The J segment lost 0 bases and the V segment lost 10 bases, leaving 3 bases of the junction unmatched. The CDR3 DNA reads TGTGCCATCAGGACAGGGGGCTCTGGGGCCAACGTCCTGACTTTC. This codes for CAIRTGGSGANVLTF.

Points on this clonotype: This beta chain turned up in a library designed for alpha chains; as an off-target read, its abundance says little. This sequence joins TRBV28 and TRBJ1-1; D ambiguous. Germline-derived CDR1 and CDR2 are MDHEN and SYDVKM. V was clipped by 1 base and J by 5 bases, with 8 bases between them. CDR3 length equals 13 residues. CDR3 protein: CASSLLGGTEAFF. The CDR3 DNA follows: TGTGCCAGCAGTTTATTGGGAGGGACTGAAGCTTTCTTT.

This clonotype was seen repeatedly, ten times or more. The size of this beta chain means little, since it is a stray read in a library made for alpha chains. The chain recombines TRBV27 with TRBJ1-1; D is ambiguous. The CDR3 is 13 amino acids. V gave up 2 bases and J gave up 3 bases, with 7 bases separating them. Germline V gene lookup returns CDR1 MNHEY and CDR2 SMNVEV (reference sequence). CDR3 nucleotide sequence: TGTGCCAGCAGTTTAAAGGCGTACACTGAAGCTTTCTTT. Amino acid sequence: CASSLKAYTEAFF.